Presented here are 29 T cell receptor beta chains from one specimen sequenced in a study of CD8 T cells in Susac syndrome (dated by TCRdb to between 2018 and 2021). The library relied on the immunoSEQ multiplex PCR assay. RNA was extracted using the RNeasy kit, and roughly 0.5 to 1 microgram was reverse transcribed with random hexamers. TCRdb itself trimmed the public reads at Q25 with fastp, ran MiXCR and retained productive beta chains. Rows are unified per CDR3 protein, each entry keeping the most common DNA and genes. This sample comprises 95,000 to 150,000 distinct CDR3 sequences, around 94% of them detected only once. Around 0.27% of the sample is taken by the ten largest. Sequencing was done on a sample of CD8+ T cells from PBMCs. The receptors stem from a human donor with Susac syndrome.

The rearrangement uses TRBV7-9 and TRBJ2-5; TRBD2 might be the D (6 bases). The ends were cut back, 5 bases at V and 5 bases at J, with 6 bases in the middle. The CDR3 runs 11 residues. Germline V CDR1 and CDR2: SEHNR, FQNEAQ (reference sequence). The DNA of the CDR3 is TGTGCCAGCAGCCGGGAGGAGACCCAGTACTTC. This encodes CASSREETQYF.

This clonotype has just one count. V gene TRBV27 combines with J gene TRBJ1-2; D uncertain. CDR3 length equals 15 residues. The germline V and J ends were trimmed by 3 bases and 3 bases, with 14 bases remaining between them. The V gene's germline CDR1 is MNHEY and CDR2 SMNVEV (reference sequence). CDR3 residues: CASSFENTNYYGYTF. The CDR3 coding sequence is TGTGCCAGCAGTTTTGAAAACACAAATTACTATGGCTACACCTTC.

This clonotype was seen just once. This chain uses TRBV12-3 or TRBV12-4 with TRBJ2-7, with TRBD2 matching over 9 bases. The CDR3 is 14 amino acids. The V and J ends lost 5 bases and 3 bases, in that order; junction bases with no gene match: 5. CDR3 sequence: CASSAGTSSYEQYF. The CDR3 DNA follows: TGTGCCAGCAGTGCCGGGACTAGCAGCTACGAGCAGTACTTC.

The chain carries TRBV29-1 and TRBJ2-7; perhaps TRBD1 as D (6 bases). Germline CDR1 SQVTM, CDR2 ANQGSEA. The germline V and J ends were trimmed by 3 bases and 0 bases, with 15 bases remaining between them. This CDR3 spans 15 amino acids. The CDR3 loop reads CSVEGPGHDSYEQYF. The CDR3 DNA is TGCAGCGTTGAGGGCCCGGGACACGACTCCTACGAGCAGTACTTC.

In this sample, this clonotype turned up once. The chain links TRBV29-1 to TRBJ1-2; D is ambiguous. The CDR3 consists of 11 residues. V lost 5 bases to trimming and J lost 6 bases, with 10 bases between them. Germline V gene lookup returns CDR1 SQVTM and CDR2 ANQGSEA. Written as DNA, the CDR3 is TGCAGCGTTAAGGCCCCAGATGGCTACACCTTC. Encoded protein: CSVKAPDGYTF.

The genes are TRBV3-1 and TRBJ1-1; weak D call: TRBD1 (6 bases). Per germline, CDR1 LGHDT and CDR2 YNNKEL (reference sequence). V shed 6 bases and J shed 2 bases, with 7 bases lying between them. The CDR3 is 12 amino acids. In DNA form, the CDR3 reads TGTGCCAGCAGGGACAGAAACACTGAAGCTTTCTTT. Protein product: CASRDRNTEAFF.

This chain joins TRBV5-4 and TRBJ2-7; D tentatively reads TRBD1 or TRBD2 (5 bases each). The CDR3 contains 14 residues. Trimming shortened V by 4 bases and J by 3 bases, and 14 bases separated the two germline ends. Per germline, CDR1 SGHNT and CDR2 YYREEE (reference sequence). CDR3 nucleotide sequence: TGTGCCAGCAGCCCCATGAGGGACGGCTACGAGCAGTACTTC. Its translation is CASSPMRDGYEQYF.

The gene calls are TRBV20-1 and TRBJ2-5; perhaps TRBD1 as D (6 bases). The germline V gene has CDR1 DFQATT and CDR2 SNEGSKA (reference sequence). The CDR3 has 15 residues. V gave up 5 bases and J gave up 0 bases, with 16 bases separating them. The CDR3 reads CSARDIGVYQETQYF. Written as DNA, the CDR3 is TGCAGTGCTCGGGACATTGGGGTGTACCAAGAGACCCAGTACTTC.

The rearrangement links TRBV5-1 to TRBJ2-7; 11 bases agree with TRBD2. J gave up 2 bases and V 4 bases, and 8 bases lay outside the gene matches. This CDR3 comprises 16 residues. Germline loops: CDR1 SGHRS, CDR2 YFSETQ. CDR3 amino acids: CASSAGTSGGTYEQYF. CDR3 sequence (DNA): TGCGCCAGCAGCGCTGGGACTAGCGGAGGCACCTACGAGCAGTACTTC.

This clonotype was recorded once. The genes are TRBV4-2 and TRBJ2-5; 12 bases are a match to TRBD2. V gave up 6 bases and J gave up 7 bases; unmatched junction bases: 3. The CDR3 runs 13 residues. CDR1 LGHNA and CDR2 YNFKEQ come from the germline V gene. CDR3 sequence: CASSPSGGATQYF. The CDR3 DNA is TGTGCCAGCAGTCCTAGCGGGGGGGCGACCCAGTACTTC.

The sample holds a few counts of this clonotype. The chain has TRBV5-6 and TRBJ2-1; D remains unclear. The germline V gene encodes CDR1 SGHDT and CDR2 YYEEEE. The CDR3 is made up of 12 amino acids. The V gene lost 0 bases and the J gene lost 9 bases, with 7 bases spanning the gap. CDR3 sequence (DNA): TGTGCCAGCAGCTTGGGGGGTGGTGAGCAGTTCTTC. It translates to CASSLGGGEQFF.

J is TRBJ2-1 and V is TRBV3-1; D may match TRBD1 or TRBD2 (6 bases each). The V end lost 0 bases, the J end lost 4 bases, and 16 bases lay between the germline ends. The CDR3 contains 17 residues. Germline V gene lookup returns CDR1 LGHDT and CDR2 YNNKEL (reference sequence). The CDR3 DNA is TGTGCCAGCAGCCAAGATCAGACGGGGGCGGGTTACAATGAGCAGTTCTTC. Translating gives CASSQDQTGAGYNEQFF.

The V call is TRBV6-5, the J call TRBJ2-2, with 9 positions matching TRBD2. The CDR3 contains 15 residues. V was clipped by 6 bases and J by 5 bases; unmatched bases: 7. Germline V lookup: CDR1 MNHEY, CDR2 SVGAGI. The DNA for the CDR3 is TGTGCCAGCAGCACGGCGGGGGGGTGGACCGGGGAGCTGTTTTTT. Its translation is CASSTAGGWTGELFF.

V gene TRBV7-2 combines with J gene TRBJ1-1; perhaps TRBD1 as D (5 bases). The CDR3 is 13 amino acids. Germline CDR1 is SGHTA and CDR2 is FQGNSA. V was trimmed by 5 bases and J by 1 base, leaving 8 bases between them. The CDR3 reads CASSPGRNTEAFF. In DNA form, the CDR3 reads TGTGCCAGCAGCCCAGGGCGGAACACTGAAGCTTTCTTT.

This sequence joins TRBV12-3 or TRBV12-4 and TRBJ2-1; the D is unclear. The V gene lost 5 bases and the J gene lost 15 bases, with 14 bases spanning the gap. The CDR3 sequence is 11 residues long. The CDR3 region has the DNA TGTGCCAGCAGTGTCAACCGGGCTCCGTTCTTC. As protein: CASSVNRAPFF.

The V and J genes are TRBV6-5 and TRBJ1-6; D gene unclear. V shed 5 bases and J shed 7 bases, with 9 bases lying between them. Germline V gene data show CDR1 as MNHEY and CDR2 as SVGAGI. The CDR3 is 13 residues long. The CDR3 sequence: CASSQSGNSPLHF. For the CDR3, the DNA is TGTGCCAGCAGTCAGTCAGGAAATTCACCCCTCCACTTT.

The CDR3 coding sequence is TGTGCCAGCAGCGGGGGGGGAGGGGATAATTCACCCCTCCACTTT. Translation gives CASSGGGGDNSPLHF. This chain joins TRBV7-6 and TRBJ1-6; D is perhaps TRBD1 (5 bases). The CDR3 runs to 15 residues. The V end lost 5 bases, the J end lost 5 bases, and 13 bases lay between the germline ends. Germline V gives CDR1 SGHVS, CDR2 FNYEAQ.

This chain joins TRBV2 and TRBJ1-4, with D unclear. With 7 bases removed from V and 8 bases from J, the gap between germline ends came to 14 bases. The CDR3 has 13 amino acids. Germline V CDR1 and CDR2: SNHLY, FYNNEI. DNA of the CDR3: TGTGCCAGCACCATTGGACTTGAGGAAAAACTGTTTTTT. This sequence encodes CASTIGLEEKLFF.

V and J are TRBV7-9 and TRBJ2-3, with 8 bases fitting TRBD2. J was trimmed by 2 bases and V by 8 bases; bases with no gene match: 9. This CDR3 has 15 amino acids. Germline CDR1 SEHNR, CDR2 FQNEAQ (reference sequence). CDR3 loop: CASCPGRGDTDTQYF. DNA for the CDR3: TGTGCCAGCTGCCCGGGGCGGGGGGACACAGATACGCAGTATTTT.

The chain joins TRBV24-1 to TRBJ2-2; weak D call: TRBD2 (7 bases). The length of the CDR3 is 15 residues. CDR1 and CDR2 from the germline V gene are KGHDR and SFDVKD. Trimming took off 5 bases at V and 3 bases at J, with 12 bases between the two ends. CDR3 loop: CATSVGGGDTGELFF. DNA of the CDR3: TGTGCCACCAGTGTCGGCGGGGGCGACACCGGGGAGCTGTTTTTT.

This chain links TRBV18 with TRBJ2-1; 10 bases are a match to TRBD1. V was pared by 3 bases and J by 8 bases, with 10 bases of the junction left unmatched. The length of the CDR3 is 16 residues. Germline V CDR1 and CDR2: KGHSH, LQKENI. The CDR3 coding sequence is TGTGCCAGCTCACCCGAGGGACAGGGGCTGGGGGATGAGCAGTTCTTC. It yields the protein CASSPEGQGLGDEQFF. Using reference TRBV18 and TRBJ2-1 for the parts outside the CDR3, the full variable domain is NAGVMQNPRHLVRRRGQEARLRCSPMKGHSHVYWYRQLPEEGLKFMVYLQKENIIDESGMPKERFSAEFPKEGPSILRIQQVVRGDSAAYFCASSPEGQGLGDEQFFGPGTRLTVL.

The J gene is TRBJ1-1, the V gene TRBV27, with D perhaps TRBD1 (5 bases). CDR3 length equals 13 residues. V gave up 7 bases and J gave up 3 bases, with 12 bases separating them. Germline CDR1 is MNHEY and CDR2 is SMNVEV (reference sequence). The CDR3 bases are TGTGCCAGCATGTGGGGGAGGGACACTGAAGCTTTCTTT. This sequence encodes CASMWGRDTEAFF.

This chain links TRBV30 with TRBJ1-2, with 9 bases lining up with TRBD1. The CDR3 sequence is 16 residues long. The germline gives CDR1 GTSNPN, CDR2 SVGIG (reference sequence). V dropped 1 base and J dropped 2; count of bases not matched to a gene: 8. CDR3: CAWSGPGQGKNYGYTF. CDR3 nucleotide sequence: TGTGCCTGGAGTGGGCCGGGACAGGGTAAAAACTATGGCTACACCTTC.

CDR3 sequence reads: CASSQDLAGGETQYF. As DNA, the CDR3 is TGCGCCAGCAGCCAAGATCTGGCGGGGGGAGAGACCCAGTACTTC. The chain joins TRBV4-1 to TRBJ2-5; 8 positions agree with TRBD2. The CDR3 has 15 amino acids. The junction had 4 bases not matched to a gene; V was cut back by 0 bases and J by 4 bases. Germline V CDR1 and CDR2: MGHRA, YSYEKL.

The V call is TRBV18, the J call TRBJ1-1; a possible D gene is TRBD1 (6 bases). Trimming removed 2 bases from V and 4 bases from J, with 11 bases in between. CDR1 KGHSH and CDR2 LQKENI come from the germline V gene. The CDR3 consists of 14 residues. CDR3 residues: CASSPGGSGTEAFF. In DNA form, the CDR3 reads TGTGCCAGCTCACCAGGGGGCTCGGGCACTGAAGCTTTCTTT.

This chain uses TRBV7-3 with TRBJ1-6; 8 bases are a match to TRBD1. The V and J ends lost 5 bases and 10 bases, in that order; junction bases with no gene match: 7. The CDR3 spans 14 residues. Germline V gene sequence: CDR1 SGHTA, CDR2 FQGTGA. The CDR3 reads CASSQTGEGSPLHF. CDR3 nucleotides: TGTGCCAGCAGCCAGACAGGGGAGGGCTCACCCCTCCACTTT.

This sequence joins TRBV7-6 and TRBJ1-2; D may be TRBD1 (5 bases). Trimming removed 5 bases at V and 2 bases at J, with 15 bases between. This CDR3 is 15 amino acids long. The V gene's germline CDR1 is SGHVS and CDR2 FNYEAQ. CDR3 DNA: TGTGCCAGCAGCCACGCCCTAGGGGACAACTATGGCTACACCTTC. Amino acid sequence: CASSHALGDNYGYTF.

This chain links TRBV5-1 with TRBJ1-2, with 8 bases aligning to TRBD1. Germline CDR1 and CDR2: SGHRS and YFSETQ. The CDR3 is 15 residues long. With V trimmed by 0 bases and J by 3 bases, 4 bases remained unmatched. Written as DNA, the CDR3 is TGCGCCAGCAGCTTGGTGCAGGGGGCGTACTATGGCTACACCTTC. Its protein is CASSLVQGAYYGYTF.

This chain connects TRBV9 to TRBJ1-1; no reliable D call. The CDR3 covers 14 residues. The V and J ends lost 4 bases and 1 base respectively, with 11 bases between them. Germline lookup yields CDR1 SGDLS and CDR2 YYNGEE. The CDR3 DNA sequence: TGTGCCAGCAGCCCAGGCCGTTCGAACACTGAAGCTTTCTTT. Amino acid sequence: CASSPGRSNTEAFF.